These 5 T cell receptor beta chains were sequenced from one sample in a study of cytomegalovirus exposure and HLA in healthy donors. The PCR made use of 60 Vbeta and 13 Jbeta primers. TCRdb's copy holds only in-frame clones and misses some; the assay was immunoSEQ multiplex PCR. Of 150,000 to 200,000 clones in the sample, roughly 83% were seen once. Sample: PBMCs. The receptors were sampled from a woman aged 45-65 years in good health and CMV-seronegative.

The chain combines TRBV7-9 with TRBJ2-3, with TRBD2 as a possible D gene (5 bases). Germline V lookup: CDR1 SEHNR, CDR2 FQNEAQ (reference sequence). Trimming pared 5 bases from V and 8 bases from J, leaving 11 bases between. This CDR3 spans 12 amino acids. The CDR3 loop is CASSKLEATQYF. The DNA of the CDR3 is TGTGCCAGCAGCAAACTAGAGGCTACGCAGTATTTT.

The table lists this clone with a few counts. This sequence joins TRBV4-1 and TRBJ2-4; a weak D match, TRBD1 (6 bases). CDR1 and CDR2 from the germline V gene are MGHRA and YSYEKL. This CDR3 contains 16 residues. Deletions cut 3 bases from V and 0 bases from J, with 12 bases between. CDR3 region: CASSHTDRSAKNIQYF. CDR3 in DNA: TGCGCCAGCAGCCATACCGACAGGTCAGCCAAAAACATTCAGTACTTC.

For the CDR3, the DNA is TGTGCCAGCAGCGCCCGACTAGCGGGAGGGCCAAGAGATACGCAGTATTTT. This gives the protein CASSARLAGGPRDTQYF. V gene TRBV5-4 combines with J gene TRBJ2-3; TRBD2 aligns across 14 bases. Germline assignment: CDR1 SGHNT and CDR2 YYREEE (reference sequence). V trimming: 4 bases; J trimming: 5 bases; junction bases outside the gene matches: 9. The CDR3 length is 17 residues.

The chain employs TRBV5-1 and TRBJ2-5; 7 bases fit TRBD2. The V gene end was trimmed by 2 bases and the J gene end by 5 bases; junction bases not matched to a gene: 6. This CDR3 is built from 14 residues. CDR1 SGHRS and CDR2 YFSETQ come from the germline V gene. CDR3 amino acids: CASSFDREVETQYF. The CDR3 nucleotides are TGCGCCAGCAGCTTCGACCGGGAGGTGGAGACCCAGTACTTC.

The gene calls are TRBV28 and TRBJ2-7; tentative D call: TRBD2 (5 bases). The CDR3 length is 12 residues. Germline values: CDR1 MDHEN, CDR2 SYDVKM. V was cut by 6 bases and J by 5 bases, with 11 bases left in between. The CDR3, as DNA: TGTGCCAGCAGCCGAGGGAGAAACGAGCAGTACTTC. Translation gives CASSRGRNEQYF.